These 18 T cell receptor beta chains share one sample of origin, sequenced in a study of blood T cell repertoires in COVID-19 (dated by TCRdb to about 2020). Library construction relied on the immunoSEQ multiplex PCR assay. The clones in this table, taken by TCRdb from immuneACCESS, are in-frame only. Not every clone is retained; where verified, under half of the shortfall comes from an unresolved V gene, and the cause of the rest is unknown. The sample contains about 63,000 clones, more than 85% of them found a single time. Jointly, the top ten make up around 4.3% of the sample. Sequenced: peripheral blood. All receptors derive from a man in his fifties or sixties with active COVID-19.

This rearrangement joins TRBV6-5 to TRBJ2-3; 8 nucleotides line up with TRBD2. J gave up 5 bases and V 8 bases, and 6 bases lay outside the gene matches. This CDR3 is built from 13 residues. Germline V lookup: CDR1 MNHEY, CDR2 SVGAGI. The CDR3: CASETGGRDTQYF. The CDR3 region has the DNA TGTGCCAGCGAGACGGGGGGGCGAGATACGCAGTATTTT.

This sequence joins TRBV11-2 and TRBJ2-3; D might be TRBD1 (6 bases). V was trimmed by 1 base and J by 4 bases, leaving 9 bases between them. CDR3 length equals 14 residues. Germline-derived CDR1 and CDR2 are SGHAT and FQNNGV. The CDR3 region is CASSLVPGADTQYF. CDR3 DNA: TGTGCCAGCAGCTTAGTTCCAGGGGCAGATACGCAGTATTTT.

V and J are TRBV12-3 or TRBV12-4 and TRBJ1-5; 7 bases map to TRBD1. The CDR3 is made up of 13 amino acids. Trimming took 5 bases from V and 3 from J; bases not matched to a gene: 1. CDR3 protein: CASSGTDNQPQHF. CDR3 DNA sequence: TGTGCCAGCAGTGGGACAGACAATCAGCCCCAGCATTTT.

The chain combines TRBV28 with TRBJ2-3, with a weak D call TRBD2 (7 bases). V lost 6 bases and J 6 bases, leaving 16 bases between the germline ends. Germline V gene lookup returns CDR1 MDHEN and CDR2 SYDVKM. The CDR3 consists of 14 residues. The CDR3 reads CASSGRGASDTQYF. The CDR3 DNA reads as TGTGCCAGCAGCGGCCGGGGGGCTTCGGATACGCAGTATTTT.

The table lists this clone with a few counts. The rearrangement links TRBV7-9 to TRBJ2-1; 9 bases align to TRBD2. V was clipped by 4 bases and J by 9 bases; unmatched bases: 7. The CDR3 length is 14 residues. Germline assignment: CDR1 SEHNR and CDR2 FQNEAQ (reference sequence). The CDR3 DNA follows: TGTGCCAGCAGCTGGGGACTAGCTGGCGGTGAGCAGTTCTTC. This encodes CASSWGLAGGEQFF.

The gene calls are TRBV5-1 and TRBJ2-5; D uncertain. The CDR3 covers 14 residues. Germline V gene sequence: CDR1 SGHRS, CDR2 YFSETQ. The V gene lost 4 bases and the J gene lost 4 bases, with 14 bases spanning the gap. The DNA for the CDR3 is TGCGCCAGCAGCAACACAGCATTAGGAGAGACCCAGTACTTC. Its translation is CASSNTALGETQYF.

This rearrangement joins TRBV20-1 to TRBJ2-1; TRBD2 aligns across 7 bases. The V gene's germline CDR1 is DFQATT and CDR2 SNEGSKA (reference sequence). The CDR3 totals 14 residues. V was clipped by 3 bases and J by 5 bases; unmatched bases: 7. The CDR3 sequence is CSASRPSGDNEQFF. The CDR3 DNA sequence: TGCAGTGCTAGTCGGCCTAGCGGCGACAATGAGCAGTTCTTC.

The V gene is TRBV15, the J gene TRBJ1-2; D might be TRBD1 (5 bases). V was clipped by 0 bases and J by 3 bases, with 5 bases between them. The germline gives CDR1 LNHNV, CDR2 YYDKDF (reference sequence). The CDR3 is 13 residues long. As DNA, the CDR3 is TGTGCCACCAGCAGAGAAGGGGACTATGGCTACACCTTC. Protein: CATSREGDYGYTF.

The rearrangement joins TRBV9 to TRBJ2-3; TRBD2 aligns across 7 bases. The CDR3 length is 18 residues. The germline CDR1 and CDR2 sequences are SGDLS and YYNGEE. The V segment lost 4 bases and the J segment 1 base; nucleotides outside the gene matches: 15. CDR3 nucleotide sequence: TGTGCCAGCAGCCGAAGGGGAGGGATCGATTGGGGCACAGATACGCAGTATTTT. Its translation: CASSRRGGIDWGTDTQYF.

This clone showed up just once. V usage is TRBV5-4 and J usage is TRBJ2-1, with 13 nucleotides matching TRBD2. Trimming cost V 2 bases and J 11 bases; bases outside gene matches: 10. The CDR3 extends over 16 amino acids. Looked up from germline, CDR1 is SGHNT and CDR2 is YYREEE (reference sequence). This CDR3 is CASSLPGLAGLGKQFF. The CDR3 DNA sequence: TGTGCCAGCAGCTTACCGGGACTAGCGGGATTAGGCAAGCAGTTCTTC.

CDR3 loop: CASSLTGYEQYF. CDR3 coding DNA: TGTGCCAGCAGCTTGACAGGTTACGAGCAGTACTTC. V is TRBV7-9 and J is TRBJ2-7; D is possibly TRBD1 (6 bases). CDR3 length equals 12 residues. Germline V CDR1 and CDR2: SEHNR, FQNEAQ (reference sequence). Trimming cost V 3 bases and J 4 bases, with 7 bases left between them.

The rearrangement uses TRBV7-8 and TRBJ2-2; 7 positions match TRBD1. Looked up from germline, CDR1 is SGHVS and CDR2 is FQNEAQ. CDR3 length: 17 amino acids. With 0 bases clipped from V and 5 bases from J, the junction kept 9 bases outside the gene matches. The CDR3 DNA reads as TGTGCCAGCAGCTTAGCGCTCCGGGACAGAGAAACCGGGGAGCTGTTTTTT. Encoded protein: CASSLALRDRETGELFF.

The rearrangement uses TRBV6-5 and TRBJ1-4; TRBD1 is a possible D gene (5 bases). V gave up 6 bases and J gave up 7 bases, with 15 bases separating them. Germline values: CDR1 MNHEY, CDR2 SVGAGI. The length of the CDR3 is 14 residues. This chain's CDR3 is CASSEVGGIEKLFF. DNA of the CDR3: TGTGCCAGCAGCGAGGTGGGGGGGATTGAAAAACTGTTTTTT.

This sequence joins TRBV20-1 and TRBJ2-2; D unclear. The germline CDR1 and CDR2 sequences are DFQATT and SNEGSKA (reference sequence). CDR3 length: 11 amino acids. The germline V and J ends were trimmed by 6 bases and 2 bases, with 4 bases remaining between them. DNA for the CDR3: TGCAGTGCCCCAAACACCGGGGAGCTGTTTTTT. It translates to CSAPNTGELFF.

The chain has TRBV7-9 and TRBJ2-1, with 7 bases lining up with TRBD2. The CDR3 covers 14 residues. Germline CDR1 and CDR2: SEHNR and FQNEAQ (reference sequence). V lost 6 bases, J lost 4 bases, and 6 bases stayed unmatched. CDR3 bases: TGTGCCAGCAGATCGGGGGGATCATACAATGAGCAGTTCTTC. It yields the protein CASRSGGSYNEQFF.

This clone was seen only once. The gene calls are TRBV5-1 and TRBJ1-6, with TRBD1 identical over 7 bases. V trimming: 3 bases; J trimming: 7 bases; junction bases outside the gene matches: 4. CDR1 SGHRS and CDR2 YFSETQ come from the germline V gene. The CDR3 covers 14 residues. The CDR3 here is CASSWRDSNSPLHF. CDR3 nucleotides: TGCGCCAGCAGCTGGAGGGACAGCAATTCACCCCTCCACTTT.

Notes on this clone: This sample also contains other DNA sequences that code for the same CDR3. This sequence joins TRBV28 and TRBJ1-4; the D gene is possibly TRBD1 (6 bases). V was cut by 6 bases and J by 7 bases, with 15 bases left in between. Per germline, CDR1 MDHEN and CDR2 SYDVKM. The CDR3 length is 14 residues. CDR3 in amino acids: CASSLGGAGEKLFF. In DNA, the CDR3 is TGTGCCAGCAGCCTAGGGGGGGCCGGTGAAAAACTGTTTTTT.

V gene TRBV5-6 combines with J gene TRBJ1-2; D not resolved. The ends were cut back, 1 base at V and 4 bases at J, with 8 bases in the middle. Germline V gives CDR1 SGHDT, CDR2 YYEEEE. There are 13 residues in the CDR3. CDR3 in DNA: TGTGCCAGCAGCTTGTCATACACCTATGGCTACACCTTC. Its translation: CASSLSYTYGYTF.